The clone carrying this T cell receptor beta chain appeared once. The antigen remains undetermined. Profiling relied on immunoSEQ multiplex PCR, and the TCRdb table lists in-frame clones only, not all of them. The profile shows about 2 million clones, 85% to 95% of them singletons. CD8 cells regarded as naive lacked CD45RO, were positively chosen for CCR7, and omitted terminally differentiated effector memory CD45RA+ cells. The CDR3 is 15 amino acids. CDR1 PRHDT and CDR2 FYEKMQ come from the germline V gene (reference sequence). V was pared by 3 bases and J by 1 base, with 13 bases between. The sample comes from a study of shared clonotypes between healthy human individuals. Study-wide context: CD4 naive and memory got three plates each, CD8 naive two, CD8 memory one. Study conclusions and caveats: Sharing across four donors was highest in naive CD4 (roughly 5%) and lowest in memory CD8 (around 0.4%).

This sequence joins TRBV13 and TRBJ2-7, with TRBD1 as a possible D gene (5 bases). What was sequenced was naive CD8+ T cells sorted from blood. The TCR was taken from a man younger than 35 in good health. The CDR3 DNA sequence: TGTGCCAGCAGCTTCGGGCCCCAGGGTTCCTACGAGCAGTACTTC. It specifies CASSFGPQGSYEQYF.